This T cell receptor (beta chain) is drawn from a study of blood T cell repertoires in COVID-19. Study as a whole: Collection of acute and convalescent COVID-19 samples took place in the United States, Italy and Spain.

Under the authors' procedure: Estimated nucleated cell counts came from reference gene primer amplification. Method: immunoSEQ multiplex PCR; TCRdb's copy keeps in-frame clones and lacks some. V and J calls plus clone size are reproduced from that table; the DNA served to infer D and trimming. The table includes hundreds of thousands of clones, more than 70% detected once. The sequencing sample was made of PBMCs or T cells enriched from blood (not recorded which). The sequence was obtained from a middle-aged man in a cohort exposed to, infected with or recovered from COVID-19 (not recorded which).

CDR3 amino acids: CASSWDRMNTEAFF. The CDR3 DNA follows: TGTGCCAGCAGTTGGGACAGAATGAACACTGAAGCTTTCTTT. The rearrangement joins TRBV6-5 to TRBJ1-1; 7 nucleotides agree with TRBD1. The CDR3 extends over 14 amino acids. Germline V gene lookup returns CDR1 MNHEY and CDR2 SVGAGI. The trim removed 4 bases at V and 0 bases at J, leaving 2 bases unmatched.